Sequencing of this T cell receptor beta chain was carried out in a study of tumor and adjacent non-tumor tissue in lung cancer (dated 2018 in TCRdb). Looking at the study overall: Patients with adenocarcinoma (over 11), squamous cell carcinoma (2) and small cell lung cancer (1) were included in the cohort. Among the roughly 15 patients, ages ranged from roughly 31 to 76 years, about 10 were men and 5 were women, and disease was TNM stage I to III. A total of some 130,000,000 productive TCRbeta reads were generated by sequencing, corresponding to an average of roughly 4 million reads per sample. The study compared bulk TCRbeta repertoires from lung tumor tissue and matched distant non-tumor lung tissue of some 15 lung cancer patients. Fewer than 35 paired specimens, one tumor and one normal lung sample per patient, were profiled by TCRbeta CDR3 sequencing.

Libraries were made using multiplex PCR. Sequencing took place on an Illumina HiSeq 2500. TCRbeta libraries were built by three rounds of nested PCR using primers (Table S4), following protocols modified from ARM-PCR. Before sequencing, PCR products of 200-500 bp were excised from the gel and purified with the QIAquick gel extraction kit. On the study's bioinformatics: Reads were cleaned with Trimmomatic, merged with FLASH into complete CDR3 sequences, and assigned to V(D)J germline segments with MiTCR. VDJtools was used to compute clonal diversity as the inverse Simpson's index. In-frame sequences without a premature stop codon were defined as productive reads. TCRdb reran the public reads through fastp at Q25 and MiXCR, keeping productive beta chains. When rows share a CDR3 protein, they turn into one entry using the most common DNA and genes. The V and J calls follow TCRdb's processing rather than the paper's. The sample includes over 110,000 distinct CDR3 sequences, with approximately 72% observed a single time. The ten biggest clones cover 18% of the sample.

Bulk unsorted tissue served as the source for RNA extraction, and RNA quality was assessed using a NanoDrop ND-1000 and an Agilent 2100. All donors had newly diagnosed lung cancer, had not received prior chemotherapy, and were admitted for thoracic surgery in China between August and November 2014. Patients with previous radiotherapy or chemotherapy, or with another concurrent cancer, were excluded from the study. Pieces of surgical tissue measuring roughly 1-2.2 cm3 were kept in RNAlater solution and held at -80 degrees C until needed. CDR3 length: 15 amino acids, cysteine to phenylalanine. Here the CDR3 DNA is all that survives: 45 bases in frame from base 1. The germline V gene (reference sequence) gives CDR1 as DFQATT and CDR2 as SNEGSKA. Trimming removed 1 base from V and 1 base from J; the gene matches leave 0 bases unexplained. Broad study findings and their caveats: The top 100 clones accounted for a significantly larger cumulative portion of the repertoire in normal lung than in tumor tissue. Only about 15 patients were in the cohort, and the authors stated that larger samples and more detailed clinical data are needed. Neither the sequencing platform nor unique molecular identifiers are named or mentioned anywhere in the methods. Significantly higher TCR diversity (inverse Simpson) was observed in tumor tissue than in normal lung tissue (around 450 vs 150, P = 0.0075, Mann-Whitney U test). Significantly higher TCR diversity was found in younger patients, and higher tumor TCR diversity was associated with shorter overall and disease-free survival. Because peripheral blood was not sequenced, the blood TCRbeta repertoires of the lung cancer patients in the study went unexamined.

This clonotype is judged medium-sized (0.01 to 0.1%). This clone's antigen is unknown. Base qualities are not recorded, but no much larger clone differs from it by a single base. The receptor comes from a man in his sixties with small cell lung cancer. Material for sequencing was lung tumor tissue. This receptor chain uses TRBV20-1 and TRBJ2-1; TRBD2 fits 11 bases in the junction. The nucleotides are TGCAGTGCTAGAGGGACTAGCGGGTCCTACAATGAGCAGTTCTTC. The translation is CSARGTSGSYNEQFF.